Given below is one T cell receptor (beta chain) in context. This clonotype was detected ten times or more. Its cognate antigen has yet to be identified. No base-level quality is on record; no much larger clone is a single base apart. The patients picked for sequencing were ones in whom flow cytometry had shown an expansion of CD8+CD57+ cells. Every patient had a diagnosis of severe acquired aplastic anemia based on International Study of Aplastic Anemia and Agranulocytosis and Camitta criteria. At the time blood was sampled, none of the patients had received any therapy. In the study, sorted CD4+ and CD8+ blood T cells from patients with severe aplastic anemia and from healthy subjects underwent deep sequencing of TCR repertoires. In the USA, patient enrollment took place under clinicaltrials.gov protocols 00001620, 01623167, 00001397, 00071045, 00081523 and 00961064. Ficoll-Paque density gradient centrifugation was used to isolate peripheral blood mononuclear cells. Before DNA extraction, CD4+ and CD8+ T cells were sorted by FACS or by magnetic beads.

These data originate in a study of CD8+CD57+ T cells in acquired aplastic anemia (dated by TCRdb to about 2018). In the study overall: A mean of approximately 2.9 ug of DNA, ranging from roughly 0.18 to 30 ug, was extracted from sorted CD4+ and CD8+ cells. CD8+CD57+ expansion was defined as a frequency above the mean frequency observed in healthy subjects. The research as a whole found: Between patients and healthy controls, no significant difference in CD8+ Simpson's diversity was found (P=0.060). Around 30 CD8+ CDR3 sequences were shared between patients and controls but appeared highly expressed in patients and within their immunodominant clones.

TCR beta VDJ combination and CDR3 sequence profiling used genomic DNA as the template. An Illumina HiSeq 2000 was the platform used for TCR repertoire sequencing. Turning to the authors' computational methods: TRBV/TRBJ rearrangement plots, CDR3 size and DJ length profiles, and Simpson's diversity index were used to evaluate the repertoires. Whichever DNA sequence was most abundant in the deep sequencing data was defined as the immunodominant clone. CDR3 amino acid sequences were screened for sharing across subjects and compared with published repertoires and the VDJdb database. TCRdb reworked the public reads: Q25 trimming with fastp, MiXCR clone assembly, productive beta chains retained. Rows matching on CDR3 protein sequence are summarized as one entry with the most common DNA and genes. The V and J calls come from TCRdb's annotation, not from the publication. The sample includes around 170,000 distinct CDR3 sequences, with around half observed a single time. Approximately 9.7% of the sample is in the top ten clones.

Its CDR3 holds 13 amino acids, cysteine through phenylalanine. The only DNA kept is the CDR3, 39 bases in frame from the first base. V is pared back by 2 bases and J by 3 bases, with 8 bases lying between the germline termini. The germline V gene (reference sequence) gives CDR1 as WNHNN and CDR2 as SYGVQD. The sequenced material came from sorted CD4+, CD8+, or CD8+CD57+ T cells (not recorded which) from PBMCs. The chain employs TRBV10-1 and TRBJ2-7, and possibly TRBD1, on 5 matching bases. This clonotype was sampled from a human donor with aplastic anemia. Read as DNA, the sequence is TGCGCCAGCAGTGAGACCCAGGGCTACGAGCAGTACTTC. This translates into CASSETQGYEQYF.